Each of the 24 T cell receptor beta chains below was sequenced from the same sample in a study of cytomegalovirus exposure and HLA in healthy donors (dated by TCRdb to between 2016 and 2019). Libraries came from the immunoSEQ multiplex PCR assay. A mixture of 60 forward primers for TCR Vbeta segments and 13 reverse primers for TCR Jbeta segments was used in the multiplex PCR. Entries here come from immuneACCESS through TCRdb and include only in-frame sequences with V and J called. Some clones fail to appear in such tables; in the studies checked, an unresolved V gene covers under half of the shortfall, and the cause of the remainder is unknown. The table for this sample lists roughly 160,000 clones; roughly 80% of them were counted only once. The top ten clones comprise around 6.7% of the sample. The sequenced material came from PBMCs. Source of these receptors: a woman in her 30s in good health and CMV-seropositive.

The chain employs TRBV13 and TRBJ2-1; D is unresolved. The V gene lost 5 bases and the J gene lost 6 bases, with 17 bases spanning the gap. Germline values: CDR1 PRHDT, CDR2 FYEKMQ (reference sequence). This CDR3 contains 15 residues. DNA of the CDR3: TGTGCCAGCAGCACTGGTGGGTCTACGGGCAATGAGCAGTTCTTC. Its protein is CASSTGGSTGNEQFF.

The chain links TRBV4-2 to TRBJ2-2; the D is unclear. Germline lookup yields CDR1 LGHNA and CDR2 YNFKEQ. The CDR3 contains 13 residues. Trimming removed 4 bases from V and 4 bases from J, with 7 bases in between. Written as DNA, the CDR3 is TGTGCCAGCAGCCTACCTAGCACCGGGGAGCTGTTTTTT. It is translated as CASSLPSTGELFF.

Notes on this clone: Mismatch with germline at one junction end may stem from a read error. V is TRBV7-9 and J is TRBJ1-5; D gene unclear. CDR1 is SEHNR, CDR2 FQNEAQ, per germline (reference sequence). CDR3 length: 14 amino acids. CDR3 region: CSSSFLTSDQPQHF. As DNA, the CDR3 is TGTTCCAGCAGCTTCCTTACCTCAGATCAGCCCCAGCATTTT.

V is TRBV2 and J is TRBJ2-6, with a tentative D call TRBD1 (5 bases). The CDR3 is 15 residues long. The germline V gene has CDR1 SNHLY and CDR2 FYNNEI. The V end was cut by 9 bases, the J end by 2 bases, with 14 bases between. The CDR3 here is CASSEGVTGANVLTF. The CDR3 nucleotides are TGTGCCAGTTCCGAAGGGGTTACTGGGGCCAACGTCCTGACTTTC.

About this clone itself: One end of the junction fails to match germline, which may point to a read error. The J gene is TRBJ2-5, the V gene TRBV7-9; D remains unclear. Looked up from germline, CDR1 is SEHNR and CDR2 is FQNEAQ (reference sequence). CDR3 size: 11 residues. The CDR3 loop is CSSSFIETQYF. As DNA, the CDR3 is TGTTCCAGCAGCTTTATCGAGACCCAGTACTTC.

This clone was seen just once. The CDR3 coding sequence is TGTGCCAGCAGCTTACAGGGCCAAGGAAACACCATATATTTT. This gives the protein CASSLQGQGNTIYF. The chain has TRBV7-2 and TRBJ1-3; perhaps TRBD1 as D (5 bases). CDR1 is SGHTA, CDR2 FQGNSA, per germline. This CDR3 contains 14 residues. Trimming removed 2 bases at V and 4 bases at J, with 9 bases between. The full variable domain, rest sourced from reference TRBV7-2 and TRBJ1-3, is GAGVSQSPSNKVTEKGKDVELRCDPISGHTALYWYRQSLGQGLEFLIYFQGNSAPDKSGLPSDRFSAERTGGSVSTLTIQRTQQEDSAVYLCASSLQGQGNTIYFGEGSWLTVV.

This clone was seen only once. This CDR3 is also generated by other DNA sequences in the sample. The chain combines TRBV7-3 with TRBJ2-3; 9 bases map to TRBD2. This CDR3 spans 15 amino acids. V shed 4 bases and J 0 bases; nucleotides not matched to a gene: 2. CDR1 SGHTA and CDR2 FQGTGA come from the germline V gene. CDR3 region: CASSYSGGSTDTQYF. In DNA, the CDR3 is TGTGCCAGCAGCTACAGCGGGGGGAGCACAGATACGCAGTATTTT.

The chain is built from TRBV18 and TRBJ1-6, with 7 nucleotides matching TRBD1. The V gene's germline CDR1 is KGHSH and CDR2 LQKENI. The junction had 6 bases not matched to a gene; V was cut back by 4 bases and J by 6 bases. CDR3 length: 15 residues. The CDR3 coding sequence is TGTGCCAGCTCACGGGATGGGGACAGTAATTCACCCCTCCACTTT. Translated, it gives CASSRDGDSNSPLHF.

The chain uses TRBV7-2 and TRBJ1-2; tentatively, D is TRBD1 (6 bases). Germline V gene sequence: CDR1 SGHTA, CDR2 FQGNSA. The CDR3 totals 13 residues. V lost 4 bases to trimming and J lost 4 bases, with 10 bases between them. The CDR3 protein is CASSSTGSYGYTF. CDR3 nucleotide sequence: TGTGCCAGCAGCTCCACAGGGTCCTATGGCTACACCTTC.

The chain recombines TRBV19 with TRBJ2-1; D gene ambiguous. Trimming left V 6 bases short and J 0 bases short, with 12 bases between. From germline, CDR1 is LNHDA and CDR2 SQIVND (reference sequence). The CDR3 is made up of 15 amino acids. The CDR3 DNA is TGTGCCAGTAGCACTACAATAAACTCCTACAATGAGCAGTTCTTC. Translation gives CASSTTINSYNEQFF.

The V call is TRBV2, the J call TRBJ2-7, with D maybe TRBD1 (5 bases). V lost 7 bases and J lost 7, with 11 bases in between. This CDR3 is built from 11 residues. Per the germline V gene, CDR1 is SNHLY and CDR2 is FYNNEI. The DNA for the CDR3 is TGTGCCAGCATAGACAGCTGGGAGCAGTACTTC. Amino acids: CASIDSWEQYF.

This clone was counted a single time. CDR3 sequence reads: CAWSTSGVDVAFF. CDR3 DNA sequence: TGTGCCTGGAGCACCTCAGGGGTGGATGTAGCTTTCTTT. The chain links TRBV30 to TRBJ1-1; tentative D call: TRBD1 (6 bases). Germline V gene data show CDR1 as GTSNPN and CDR2 as SVGIG (reference sequence). With 3 bases removed from V and 10 bases from J, the gap between germline ends came to 18 bases. The CDR3 sequence is 13 residues long.

This rearrangement joins TRBV6-5 to TRBJ2-1; the match to TRBD2 covers 12 bases. The J segment lost 6 bases and the V segment lost 8 bases, leaving 8 bases of the junction unmatched. The CDR3 is 15 amino acids. Germline CDR1 MNHEY, CDR2 SVGAGI. For the CDR3, the DNA is TGTGCCAGCGGATTACTAGCGGGGGGCCCCAATGAGCAGTTCTTC. It yields the protein CASGLLAGGPNEQFF.

The rearrangement links TRBV6-5 to TRBJ1-1; 8 bases agree with TRBD1. The length of the CDR3 is 14 residues. Unmatched junction bases numbered 5, after V lost 6 bases and J lost 2 bases. In germline, CDR1 is MNHEY, CDR2 SVGAGI. The CDR3 region is CASRKTGANTEAFF. CDR3 bases: TGTGCCAGCAGGAAGACAGGGGCTAACACTGAAGCTTTCTTT.

This clone came up once. V is TRBV7-3 and J is TRBJ2-1; the D is unclear. Looked up from germline, CDR1 is SGHTA and CDR2 is FQGTGA. V shed 3 bases and J shed 2 bases, with 8 bases lying between them. The CDR3 loop spans 14 amino acids. CDR3 bases: TGTGCCAGCAGCTTGGATCGGGCCTACAATGAGCAGTTCTTC. Translating gives CASSLDRAYNEQFF. Based on the CDR3 plus reference TRBV7-3 and TRBJ2-1, the full variable domain is GAGVSQTPSNKVTEKGKYVELRCDPISGHTALYWYRQSLGQGPEFLIYFQGTGAADDSGLPNDRFFAVRPEGSVSTLKIQRTERGDSAVYLCASSLDRAYNEQFFGPGTRLTVL.

The chain carries TRBV2 and TRBJ1-1; D uncertain. V was cut by 4 bases and J by 0 bases, with 6 bases left in between. The CDR3 contains 13 residues. CDR1 and CDR2 (germline): SNHLY, FYNNEI. Written as DNA, the CDR3 is TGTGCCAGCAGTGGAACAGTGAACACTGAAGCTTTCTTT. It translates to CASSGTVNTEAFF.

CDR3 DNA sequence: TGCGCCAGCAGCTTGGTGTCAGGGGATGAGAATGAGCAGTTCTTC. This encodes CASSLVSGDENEQFF. J is TRBJ2-1 and V is TRBV5-1, with a possible D match to TRBD1 (6 bases). The germline V gene encodes CDR1 SGHRS and CDR2 YFSETQ. CDR3 size: 15 residues. The ends were cut back, 0 bases at V and 7 bases at J, with 14 bases in the middle.

This chain uses TRBV29-1 with TRBJ1-2; TRBD1 matches 10 bases. V dropped 6 bases and J dropped 6; count of bases not matched to a gene: 4. The CDR3 is 12 residues long. The V gene's germline CDR1 is SQVTM and CDR2 ANQGSEA. CDR3 loop: CSVTGTGDGYTF. The CDR3 DNA is TGCAGCGTCACCGGGACAGGGGATGGCTACACCTTC.

Here the CDR3 reads CSVDGKRGGPGGTQYF. The CDR3 DNA sequence: TGCAGCGTTGATGGGAAGCGGGGGGGCCCCGGTGGGACCCAGTACTTC. The chain carries TRBV29-1 and TRBJ2-5; 10 bases line up with TRBD2. CDR1 is SQVTM, CDR2 ANQGSEA, per germline. The V and J ends lost 3 bases and 7 bases, in that order; junction bases with no gene match: 14. The CDR3 contains 16 residues.

This clone has only one observation. This sequence joins TRBV7-9 and TRBJ1-5; 7 nucleotides agree with TRBD1. The CDR3 totals 19 residues. The V segment lost 1 base and the J segment 0 bases; nucleotides outside the gene matches: 12. Germline V gene lookup returns CDR1 SEHNR and CDR2 FQNEAQ (reference sequence). The CDR3 reads CASSLGAGGRLNSNQPQHF. CDR3 coding DNA: TGTGCCAGCAGCTTAGGGGCAGGGGGGAGACTCAATAGCAATCAGCCCCAGCATTTT. Full variable domain (remainder filled in from reference TRBV7-9 and TRBJ1-5): DTGVSQNPRHKITKRGQNVTFRCDPISEHNRLYWYRQTLGQGPEFLTYFQNEAQLEKSRLLSDRFSAERPKGSFSTLEIQRTEQGDSAMYLCASSLGAGGRLNSNQPQHFGDGTRLSIL.

In DNA form, the CDR3 reads TGCGCCAGCAGCCAGTCCCAATCGGGACAGGGGTACAATGAGCAGTTCTTC. This sequence encodes CASSQSQSGQGYNEQFF. The chain carries TRBV5-1 and TRBJ2-1, with 10 bases fitting TRBD1. CDR1 is SGHRS, CDR2 YFSETQ, per germline. The CDR3 contains 17 residues. Trimming at V came to 4 bases and at J to 4 bases, leaving 11 bases not matched to a gene.

This chain uses TRBV6-1 with TRBJ2-3; 14 bases agree with TRBD2. Germline CDR1 reads MNHNS; CDR2 reads SASEGT. CDR3 length: 16 residues. After removal of 2 bases from V and 4 bases from J, the junction contained 2 bases not matched to a gene. As DNA, the CDR3 is TGTGCCAGCAGTGAACGACTAGCGGGGGGGCCAGATACGCAGTATTTT. It codes for CASSERLAGGPDTQYF.

The V and J genes are TRBV7-9 and TRBJ1-5; 9 bases align to TRBD1. Germline assignment: CDR1 SEHNR and CDR2 FQNEAQ (reference sequence). V trimming: 0 bases; J trimming: 1 base; junction bases outside the gene matches: 4. There are 17 residues in the CDR3. CDR3 in DNA: TGTGCCAGCAGCTTAGCCTCCGGGACAGGGAGCAATCAGCCCCAGCATTTT. It yields the protein CASSLASGTGSNQPQHF.

J is TRBJ2-4 and V is TRBV9, with 7 bases identical to TRBD2. CDR1 and CDR2 from the germline V gene are SGDLS and YYNGEE. The J segment lost 1 base and the V segment lost 3 bases, leaving 4 bases of the junction unmatched. The CDR3 totals 15 residues. This CDR3 is CASSGWGGAKNIQYF. The CDR3 region has the DNA TGTGCCAGCAGCGGCTGGGGGGGGGCCAAAAACATTCAGTACTTC. Looking up the rest from reference TRBV9 and TRBJ2-4 gives the full variable domain: DSGVTQTPKHLITATGQRVTLRCSPRSGDLSVYWYQQSLDQGLQFLIQYYNGEERAKGNILERFSAQQFPDLHSELNLSSLELGDSALYFCASSGWGGAKNIQYFGAGTRLSVL.